This T cell receptor (beta chain) came from a study of monozygotic twins with inflammatory bowel disease. The germline V gene encodes CDR1 SGHVS and CDR2 FNYEAQ. The CDR3 is 16 residues long. TCRdb re-called the 5' RACE reads; every CDR3 protein appears as one record, without DNA. The sample totals a few hundred thousand distinct CDR3 sequences. The chain is built from TRBV7-6 and TRBJ2-3; TCRdb outputs TRBD1, but without DNA this stays unchecked. Source material: blood. This sequence originates from a human donor with ulcerative colitis or Crohn's disease, or a healthy co-twin of an affected twin (not recorded which). CDR3 sequence: CASIPPGTGQRDTQYF.